Following are 9 T cell receptor beta chains from one sample sequenced in a study of ipilimumab plus nivolumab after autologous stem cell transplantation. The method was immunoSEQ multiplex PCR; TCRdb's version includes in-frame clones alone and lacks a portion of them. The sample comprises 15,000 to 20,000 clones, around 80% of which are singletons, and less than 8% rests with the top ten. Sequenced here: PBMCs, sampled in a trial of ipilimumab plus nivolumab as post-transplant consolidation. Source of these receptors: a male donor with diffuse large B-cell lymphoma.

The gene calls are TRBV27 and TRBJ2-3; D call uncertain. Trimming left V 3 bases short and J 0 bases short, with 4 bases between. The CDR3 consists of 13 residues. The germline V gene encodes CDR1 MNHEY and CDR2 SMNVEV (reference sequence). DNA for the CDR3: TGTGCCAGCAGTTTGACTAGCACAGATACGCAGTATTTT. Protein: CASSLTSTDTQYF.

This rearrangement joins TRBV5-4 to TRBJ2-7; D gene unclear. The V gene's germline CDR1 is SGHNT and CDR2 YYREEE (reference sequence). This CDR3 has 15 residues. Trimming shortened V by 0 bases and J by 2 bases, and 12 bases separated the two germline ends. The CDR3 sequence is CASSLGTANTYEQYF. In nucleotides, the CDR3 is TGTGCCAGCAGCTTGGGCACGGCAAATACCTACGAGCAGTACTTC.

The chain has TRBV7-2 and TRBJ1-1; D is possibly TRBD1 (5 bases). CDR1 SGHTA and CDR2 FQGNSA come from the germline V gene. The V gene lost 0 bases and the J gene lost 8 bases, with 10 bases spanning the gap. The CDR3 extends over 13 amino acids. This CDR3 reads CASSLARRGEAFF. The CDR3 bases are TGTGCCAGCAGCTTAGCGCGAAGGGGAGAAGCTTTCTTT. The variable domain in full, with the rest retrieved from reference TRBV7-2 and TRBJ1-1, is GAGVSQSPSNKVTEKGKDVELRCDPISGHTALYWYRQSLGQGLEFLIYFQGNSAPDKSGLPSDRFSAERTGGSVSTLTIQRTQQEDSAVYLCASSLARRGEAFFGQGTRLTVV.

This clone showed up just once. V usage is TRBV19 and J usage is TRBJ1-1, with 7 bases identical to TRBD1. The CDR3 is made up of 15 amino acids. The V and J ends lost 6 bases and 1 base, in that order; junction bases with no gene match: 8. Germline CDR1 and CDR2: LNHDA and SQIVND (reference sequence). The CDR3 nucleotides are TGTGCCAGTAGGGGATCACAGGGGCCGAACACTGAAGCTTTCTTT. Protein sequence: CASRGSQGPNTEAFF. Full variable domain (rest looked up from reference TRBV19 and TRBJ1-1): DGGITQSPKYLFRKEGQNVTLSCEQNLNHDAMYWYRQDPGQGLRLIYYSQIVNDFQKGDIAEGYSVSREKKESFPLTVTSAQKNPTAFYLCASRGSQGPNTEAFFGQGTRLTVV.

The chain employs TRBV6-5 and TRBJ1-6, with D possibly matching TRBD1 (6 bases). Trimming shortened V by 5 bases and J by 7 bases, and 9 bases separated the two germline ends. The CDR3 sequence is 13 residues long. Germline CDR1 reads MNHEY; CDR2 reads SVGAGI. CDR3 DNA sequence: TGTGCCAGCAGTGTACAGGGAAATTCACCCCTCCACTTT. Amino acid sequence: CASSVQGNSPLHF.

The rearrangement links TRBV2 to TRBJ1-5; D remains unclear. The V gene lost 5 bases and the J gene lost 3 bases, with 14 bases spanning the gap. The CDR3 length is 15 residues. CDR1 and CDR2 (germline): SNHLY, FYNNEI. The CDR3 here is CASSRLGIDNQPQHF. CDR3 sequence (DNA): TGTGCCAGCAGTCGTTTGGGAATCGACAATCAGCCCCAGCATTTT.

The chain carries TRBV5-6 and TRBJ2-1; no reliable D call. CDR1 and CDR2 from the germline V gene are SGHDT and YYEEEE. Trimming stripped 3 bases from V and 10 bases from J, with 8 bases between. The CDR3 is 11 residues long. This CDR3 reads CASSWIREQFF. The CDR3 bases are TGTGCCAGCAGCTGGATCCGCGAGCAGTTCTTC.

The V and J genes are TRBV2 and TRBJ1-4; TRBD1 aligns across 8 bases. This CDR3 has 14 amino acids. Unmatched junction bases numbered 7, after V lost 3 bases and J lost 10 bases. From germline, CDR1 is SNHLY and CDR2 FYNNEI. CDR3 amino acids: CASSDRRGLGKLFF. For the CDR3, the DNA is TGTGCCAGCAGTGATCGCAGGGGGCTGGGAAAACTGTTTTTT.

V usage is TRBV7-8 and J usage is TRBJ2-1, with D uncertain. Trimming took off 6 bases at V and 8 bases at J, with 8 bases between the two ends. Per the germline V gene, CDR1 is SGHVS and CDR2 is FQNEAQ. This CDR3 has 11 residues. The CDR3 spells CASSISDEQFF. CDR3 nucleotide sequence: TGTGCCAGCAGTATCTCCGATGAGCAGTTCTTC.